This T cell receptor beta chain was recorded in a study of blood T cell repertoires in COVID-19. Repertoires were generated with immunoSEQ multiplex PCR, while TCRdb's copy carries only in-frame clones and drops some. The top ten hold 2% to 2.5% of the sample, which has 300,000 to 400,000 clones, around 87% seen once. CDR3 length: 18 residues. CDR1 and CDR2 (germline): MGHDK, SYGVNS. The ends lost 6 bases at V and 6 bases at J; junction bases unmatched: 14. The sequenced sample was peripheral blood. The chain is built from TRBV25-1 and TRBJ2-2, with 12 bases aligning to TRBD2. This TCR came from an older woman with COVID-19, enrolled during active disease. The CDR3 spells CASSDPRLAGAAAGELFF. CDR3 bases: TGTGCCAGCAGCGATCCGAGACTAGCGGGGGCGGCCGCCGGGGAGCTGTTTTTT.